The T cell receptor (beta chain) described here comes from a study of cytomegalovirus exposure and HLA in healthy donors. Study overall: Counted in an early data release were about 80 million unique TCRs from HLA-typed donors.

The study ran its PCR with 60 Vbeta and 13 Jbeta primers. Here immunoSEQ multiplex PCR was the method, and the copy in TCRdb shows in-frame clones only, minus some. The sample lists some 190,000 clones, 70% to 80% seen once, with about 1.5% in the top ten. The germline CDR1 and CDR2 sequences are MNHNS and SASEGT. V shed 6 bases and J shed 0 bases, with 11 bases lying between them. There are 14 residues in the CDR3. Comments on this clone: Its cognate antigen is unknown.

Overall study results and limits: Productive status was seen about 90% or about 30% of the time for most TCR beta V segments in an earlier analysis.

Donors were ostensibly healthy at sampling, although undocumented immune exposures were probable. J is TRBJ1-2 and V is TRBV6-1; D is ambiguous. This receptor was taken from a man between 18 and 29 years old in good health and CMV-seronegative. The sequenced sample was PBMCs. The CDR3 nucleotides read TGTGCCAGCAGGACTAGACGGCCTAACTATGGCTACACCTTC. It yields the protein CASRTRRPNYGYTF.